This TCR beta chain was captured by sequencing in a study of shared clonotypes between healthy human individuals. The overall study: Per donor, three plates held CD4 naive cells, three held CD4 memory, two held CD8 naive and one held CD8 memory. Study observations and caveats: Few donors limited the genetic and exposure-history diversity represented. Generally, naive subsets (rather than memory subsets) showed larger estimated richness.

Healthy and HIV-negative, the adult donors had no recent acute infections or vaccinations. The CDR3 runs to 12 residues. Trimming removed 4 bases at V and 10 bases at J, with 9 bases between. Germline V gives CDR1 SGHDT, CDR2 YYEEEE. Libraries were prepared by immunoSEQ multiplex PCR; TCRdb keeps only in-frame clonotypes and omits some of them. The sample holds approximately 2.5 million clones, 93% seen once. For this clone: Its target is not known.

The sequenced material came from naive CD4+ T cells from PBMCs. Stated subset: CD45RA+ positively selected. This chain uses TRBV5-6 with TRBJ1-6, with D tentatively TRBD1 (5 bases). The TCR originated in a man aged 18 to 29 in good health. Some clones in this sample may be carry-over from other donors' samples. CDR3: CASSPKGSPLHF. The CDR3 nucleotides read TGTGCCAGCAGCCCTAAGGGGTCACCCCTCCACTTT.